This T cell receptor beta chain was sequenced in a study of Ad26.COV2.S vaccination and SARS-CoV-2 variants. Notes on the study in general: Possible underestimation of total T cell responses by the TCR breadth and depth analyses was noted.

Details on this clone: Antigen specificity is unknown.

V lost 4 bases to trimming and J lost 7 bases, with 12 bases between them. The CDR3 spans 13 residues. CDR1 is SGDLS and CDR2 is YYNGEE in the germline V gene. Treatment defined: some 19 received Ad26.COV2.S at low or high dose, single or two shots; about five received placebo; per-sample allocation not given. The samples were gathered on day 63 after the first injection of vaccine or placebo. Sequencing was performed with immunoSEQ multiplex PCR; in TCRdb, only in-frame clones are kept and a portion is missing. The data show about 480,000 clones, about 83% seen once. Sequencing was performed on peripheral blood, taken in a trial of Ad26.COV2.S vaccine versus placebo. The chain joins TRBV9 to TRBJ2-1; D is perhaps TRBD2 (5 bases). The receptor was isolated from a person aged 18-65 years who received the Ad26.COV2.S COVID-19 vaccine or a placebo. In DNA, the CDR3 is TGTGCCAGCAGCCTTTACGGGGAAAATGAGCAGTTCTTC. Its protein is CASSLYGENEQFF. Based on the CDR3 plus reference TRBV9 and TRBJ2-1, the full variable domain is DSGVTQTPKHLITATGQRVTLRCSPRSGDLSVYWYQQSLDQGLQFLIQYYNGEERAKGNILERFSAQQFPDLHSELNLSSLELGDSALYFCASSLYGENEQFFGPGTRLTVL.